These T cell receptor beta chains were read from a single sample in a study of PD-1 blockade in classical Hodgkin lymphoma. Only in-frame clones appear in the TCRdb table, and some are missing; sequencing was by immunoSEQ multiplex PCR. Of around 45,000 clones in the sample, approximately 70% were seen once. This sample comprised peripheral blood mononuclear cells (PBMCs), obtained before the second cycle of nivolumab. All receptors derive from a human donor with classical Hodgkin lymphoma. Each CDR3 is given with its conserved first and last residue. The D gene is left open where the match is weak. Not all rows give a size; the values are once, few, many and, for expanded clones, a class.

17,TRBJ2-7,TRBD2,TRBV7-6,NA,CASSAGLAGDPSYEQYF,TGTGCCAGCAGCGCCGGACTAGCGGGGGACCCCTCCTACGAGCAGTACTTC
17,TRBJ2-2,TRBD1,TRBV18,large,CASSPGQGVSGTGELFF,TGTGCCAGCTCACCCGGACAGGGCGTTTCAGGCACCGGGGAGCTGTTTTTT
15,TRBJ1-2,TRBD1,TRBV28,NA,CASSLRPTGTYGYTF,TGTGCCAGCAGTTTACGCCCGACAGGGACCTATGGCTACACCTTC
14,TRBJ1-3,NA,TRBV7-9,once,CASLGTPAGNTIYF,TGTGCCAGCCTCGGGACCCCGGCGGGAAACACCATATATTTT
13,TRBJ2-2,NA,TRBV10-2,once,CASGTANTGELFF,TGCGCCAGCGGAACAGCTAACACCGGGGAGCTGTTTTTT
15,TRBJ1-1,NA,TRBV12-5,NA,CASGFNPGMNTEAFF,TGTGCTAGTGGTTTTAATCCGGGTATGAACACTGAAGCTTTCTTT
13,TRBJ2-7,NA,TRBV2,NA,CASGLAASYEQYF,TGTGCCAGCGGGTTAGCGGCCTCCTACGAGCAGTACTTC
16,TRBJ2-1,NA,TRBV29-1,NA,CSVEDRVRGSYNEQFF,TGCAGCGTTGAAGACCGGGTTCGGGGCTCCTACAATGAGCAGTTCTTC
19,TRBJ2-1,NA,TRBV5-1,NA,CASSSLLKLEGSSYNEQFF,TGCGCCAGCAGCTCCCTCTTAAAGTTAGAGGGCAGCTCCTACAATGAGCAGTTCTTC
18,TRBJ2-2,TRBD1,TRBV7-2,few,CASSLRAPGQGSAGELFF,TGTGCCAGCAGCTTAAGGGCCCCGGGACAGGGTTCCGCCGGGGAGCTGTTTTTT
17,TRBJ1-2,NA,TRBV13,NA,CASSLEVRQDEVRGYTF,TGTGCCAGCAGCTTAGAGGTGAGGCAGGACGAAGTAAGAGGCTACACCTTC
16,TRBJ2-1,TRBD1,TRBV30,NA,CAWSVIPGQGLHEQFF,TGTGCCTGGAGTGTTATACCGGGACAGGGGTTACATGAGCAGTTCTTC
14,TRBJ2-3,NA,TRBV10-3,NA,CAISEWGDTDTQYF,TGTGCCATCAGTGAGTGGGGGGACACAGATACGCAGTATTTT
15,TRBJ2-3,NA,TRBV6-6,once,CASSYNPPSTDTQYF,TGTGCCAGCAGTTACAACCCCCCGTCGACAGATACGCAGTATTTT
16,TRBJ2-1,NA,TRBV4-1,NA,CASSQNVGSSYNEQFF,TGCGCCAGCAGCCAAAACGTTGGGAGCTCCTACAATGAGCAGTTCTTC
16,TRBJ1-2,TRBD1,TRBV19,NA,CASSRRFGQGTGGYTF,TGTGCCAGTAGCCGGAGATTTGGACAGGGGACGGGAGGCTACACCTTC
12,TRBJ2-3,NA,TRBV2,NA,CASCRVTDTQYF,TGTGCCAGCTGCCGGGTCACAGATACGCAGTATTTT